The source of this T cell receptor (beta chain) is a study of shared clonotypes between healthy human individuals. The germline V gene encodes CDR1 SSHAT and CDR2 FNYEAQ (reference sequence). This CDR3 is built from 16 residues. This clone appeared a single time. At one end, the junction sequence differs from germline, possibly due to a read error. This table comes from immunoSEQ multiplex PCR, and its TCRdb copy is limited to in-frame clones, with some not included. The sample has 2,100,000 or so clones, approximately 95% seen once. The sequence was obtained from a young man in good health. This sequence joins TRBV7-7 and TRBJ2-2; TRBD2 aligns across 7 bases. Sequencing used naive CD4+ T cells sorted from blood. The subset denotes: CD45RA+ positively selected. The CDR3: CASSPSGHVLTGELFF. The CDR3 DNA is TGTGCTAGCAGCCCTAGCGGACACGTCTTAACCGGGGAGCTGTTTTTT.